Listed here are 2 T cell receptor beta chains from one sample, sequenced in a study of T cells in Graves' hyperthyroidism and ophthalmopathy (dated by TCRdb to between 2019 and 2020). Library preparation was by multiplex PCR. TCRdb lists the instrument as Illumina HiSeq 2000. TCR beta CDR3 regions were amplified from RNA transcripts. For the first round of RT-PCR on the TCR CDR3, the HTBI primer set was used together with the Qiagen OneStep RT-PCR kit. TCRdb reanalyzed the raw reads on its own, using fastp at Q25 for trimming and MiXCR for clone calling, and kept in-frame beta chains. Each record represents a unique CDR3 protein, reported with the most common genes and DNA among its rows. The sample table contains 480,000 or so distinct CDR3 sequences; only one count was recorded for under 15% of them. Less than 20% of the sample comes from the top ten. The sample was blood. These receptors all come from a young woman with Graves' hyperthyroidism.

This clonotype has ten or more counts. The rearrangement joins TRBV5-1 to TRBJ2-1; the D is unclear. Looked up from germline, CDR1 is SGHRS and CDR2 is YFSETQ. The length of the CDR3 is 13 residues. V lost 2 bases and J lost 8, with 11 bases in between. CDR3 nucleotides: TGCGCCAGCAGCTTTACCGGGTTCTATGAGCAGTTCTTC. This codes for CASSFTGFYEQFF.

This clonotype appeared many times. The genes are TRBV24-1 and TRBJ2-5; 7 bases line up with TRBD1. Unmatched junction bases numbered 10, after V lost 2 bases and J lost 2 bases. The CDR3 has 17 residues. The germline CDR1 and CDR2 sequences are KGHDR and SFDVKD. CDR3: CATSDSLGTAAQETQYF. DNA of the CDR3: TGTGCCACCAGTGATTCCCTAGGGACAGCGGCACAAGAGACCCAGTACTTC.